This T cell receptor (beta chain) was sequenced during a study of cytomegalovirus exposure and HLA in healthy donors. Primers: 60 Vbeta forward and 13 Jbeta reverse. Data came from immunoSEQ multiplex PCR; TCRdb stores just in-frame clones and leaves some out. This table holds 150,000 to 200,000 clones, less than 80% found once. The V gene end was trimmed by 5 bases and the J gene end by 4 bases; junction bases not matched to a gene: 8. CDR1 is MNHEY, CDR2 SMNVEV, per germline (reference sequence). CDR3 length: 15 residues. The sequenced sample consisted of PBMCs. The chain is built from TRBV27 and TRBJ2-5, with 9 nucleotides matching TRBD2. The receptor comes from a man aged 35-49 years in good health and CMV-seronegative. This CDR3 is CASSVTSGRRETQYF. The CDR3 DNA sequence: TGTGCCAGCAGTGTGACTAGCGGTCGAAGAGAGACCCAGTACTTC.